This T cell receptor (beta chain) is drawn from a study of blood T cells in healthy people across ages. Broader study findings: In long-lived donors, naive CD4+ cell counts and diversity exceeded those of aged donors.

Comments on this clonotype: The antigen is unknown.

CDR1 and CDR2 (germline): MNHEY, SVGAGI. Trimming shortened V by 2 bases and J by 3 bases, and 17 bases separated the two germline ends. The CDR3 loop spans 17 amino acids. A second PCR of roughly 6 to 12 cycles used a sample-barcoded 5' primer and a J-beta primer mix. Each cDNA molecule received a tag from a template-switch adaptor that had 12 random nucleotides. TCRdb reprocessed the 5' RACE reads with MiXCR, giving one entry per CDR3 protein. The repertoire holds roughly 700,000 distinct CDR3 sequences, with 49% as singletons. The source material was blood. The J gene is TRBJ2-4, the V gene TRBV6-5, with D perhaps being TRBD1 or TRBD2 (5 bases each). The sequence was obtained from a woman aged 60-75 years in good health. Here the CDR3 reads CASSYEGTPKGKNIQYF. CDR3 nucleotide sequence: TGTGCCAGCAGTTACGAGGGGACCCCAAAGGGCAAAAACATTCAGTACTTC.